These T cell receptor beta chains were read from a single sample in a study of long-term antiretroviral therapy in people with HIV. Profiled with immunoSEQ multiplex PCR; TCRdb holds only in-frame clones, not every one. The sample holds tens of thousands of clones, approximately 80% seen once. The sample consisted of unsorted PBMCs, taken 1.6 years after starting antiretroviral therapy. The source is a man in his forties with HIV. Each CDR3 is given with its conserved first and last residue. A D gene is named only where the DNA matches it firmly. Part of the rows lack a size; the others show once, few, many or a class for expanded clones.

v_call	clone_size	d_call	j_call	cdr3_nt	cdr3_aa
TRBV5-6	.	.	TRBJ2-7	TGTGCCAGCAGCTCGAGAACCTACGAGCAGTACTTC	CASSSRTYEQYF
TRBV27	.	TRBD1	TRBJ1-1	TGTGCCAGCAGTTTATTGCAGGGGGCGGACACTGAAGCTTTCTTT	CASSLLQGADTEAFF
TRBV29-1	.	.	TRBJ1-2	TGCAGCGTTGAAGATTTGGGCTACACCTTC	CSVEDLGYTF
TRBV19	.	.	TRBJ1-4	TGTGCCAGTAGGGGTTGGGGTGAAAAACTGTTTTTT	CASRGWGEKLFF
TRBV30	once	.	TRBJ1-5	TGTGCCTGGGGTCAGAGCAATCAGCCCCAGCATTTT	CAWGQSNQPQHF
TRBV29-1	.	.	TRBJ2-7	TGCAGCGTTGTTGCAATAGAGGAGGGAAGCTACGAGCAGTACTTC	CSVVAIEEGSYEQYF
TRBV28	.	.	TRBJ2-7	TGTGCCAGCAGTTTCTCCGAAGGAGGCGAGCAGTACTTC	CASSFSEGGEQYF
TRBV14	.	.	TRBJ2-3	TGTGCCAGCAGCCATGGGACAACTAGCACAGATACGCAGTATTTT	CASSHGTTSTDTQYF
TRBV18	once	TRBD1	TRBJ2-1	TGTGCCAGCTCACCACCGGGACAGCCCCTGGGTAAGGAGCAGTTCTTC	CASSPPGQPLGKEQFF
TRBV9	.	TRBD2	TRBJ2-7	TGTGCCAGCAGCGTAGAGGCTAGCGGGGGCTCCTACGAGCAGTACTTC	CASSVEASGGSYEQYF
TRBV27	.	.	TRBJ2-7	TGTGCCAGCAGTTTTGATGGGATCGAGCAGTACTTC	CASSFDGIEQYF
TRBV6-1	.	.	TRBJ1-1	TGTGCCAGCAGTGAACAGGTGAGGAGCACTGAAGCTTTCTTT	CASSEQVRSTEAFF
TRBV4-2	.	.	TRBJ1-6	TGTGCCAGCAGCCAAGACTCGGACGCAAATTCACCCCTCCACTTT	CASSQDSDANSPLHF
TRBV6-6	.	TRBD1	TRBJ2-2	TGTGCCAGCAGTTACGCGACAGGGTTGAACACCGGGGAGCTGTTTTTT	CASSYATGLNTGELFF
TRBV5-1	once	.	TRBJ2-3	TGCGCCAGCAGGACAGGTCTAAGCACAGATACGCAGTATTTT	CASRTGLSTDTQYF
TRBV6-4	few	TRBD2	TRBJ2-1	TGTGCCAGCAGTCACCGGGGGGACGGATACAATGAGCAGTTCTTC	CASSHRGDGYNEQFF
TRBV15	.	TRBD2	TRBJ2-3	TGTGCCACCAGCGCAGCGGGGAGGGCAGATACGCAGTATTTT	CATSAAGRADTQYF
TRBV15	.	TRBD2	TRBJ2-3	TGTGCCACCAGCAGAGATAGGATGGGACTAGCGGGAGAAGCAGATACGCAGTATTTT	CATSRDRMGLAGEADTQYF
TRBV21-1	.	.	TRBJ2-7	TGTGCCAGCAGCTTGGCGGACTGCCGTCCAGCCTACGAGCAGTACTTC	CASSLADCRPAYEQYF
TRBV7-9	.	.	TRBJ1-1	TGTGCCAGCAGCTCGCATGGACAGATGAACACTGAAGCTTTCTTT	CASSSHGQMNTEAFF
TRBV11-1	.	.	TRBJ2-7	TGTGCCAGCAGCTTAGGGGGGGCTTCCTACGAGCAGTACTTC	CASSLGGASYEQYF
TRBV5-5	.	.	TRBJ2-1	TGTGCCAGCAGCCGTACCAGGGACTTCGAATTCGGGGAGCAGTTCTTC	CASSRTRDFEFGEQFF
TRBV7-5	.	.	TRBJ2-7	TGTGCCAGAAGCTTAGCGCTAAAGGACAGACGGAGGAACGAGCAGTACTTC	CARSLALKDRRRNEQYF
TRBV6-4	once	.	TRBJ2-1	TGTGCCAGCAGTGACTCTCTGGGGAGTGAGCAGTTCTTC	CASSDSLGSEQFF
TRBV18	.	TRBD1	TRBJ1-4	TGTGCCAGCTCACCATTGGGAGGACAGGGGAATGAAAAACTGTTTTTT	CASSPLGGQGNEKLFF
TRBV19	.	.	TRBJ1-5	TGTGCCAGTACCCCCGCAGGGCGAAAAAGCAATCAGCCCCAGCATTTT	CASTPAGRKSNQPQHF
TRBV7-9	.	.	TRBJ2-1	TGTGCCAGCAGCTTTACGGGCGGTTCCTCCTACAATGAGCAGTTCTTC	CASSFTGGSSYNEQFF
TRBV28	.	TRBD1	TRBJ2-7	TGTGCCAGCAGCCAGGGACAGGGCCCCTACGAGCAGTACTTC	CASSQGQGPYEQYF
TRBV11-1	.	TRBD1	TRBJ2-1	TGTGCCAGCAGCTCCGGGACAGGGTTGCGTGAGCAGTTCTTC	CASSSGTGLREQFF
TRBV30	.	TRBD2	TRBJ2-2	TGTGCCTGGAGTGTGGGACTAACGAACACCGGGGAGCTGTTTTTT	CAWSVGLTNTGELFF
TRBV19	.	.	TRBJ2-3	TGTGCCAGTATCCCCCGCGGTTTAGATACGCAGTATTTT	CASIPRGLDTQYF
TRBV10-3	.	TRBD2	TRBJ2-3	TGTGCCATCAGGCAACCCCTAGCGGGAGGCGAGAGTGATACGCAGTATTTT	CAIRQPLAGGESDTQYF
TRBV29-1	.	.	TRBJ2-7	TGCAGCGTTGATGGGGCGGCGGGCTCATACGAGCAGTACTTC	CSVDGAAGSYEQYF
TRBV2	.	.	TRBJ1-2	TGTGCCACCCACGGGGGCTCGCGGGGCTCCTATGGCTACACCTTC	CATHGGSRGSYGYTF
TRBV30	.	.	TRBJ1-4	TGTGCCTGGAGTGTACAGGAGTTTGAAAAACTGTTTTTT	CAWSVQEFEKLFF
TRBV11-2	.	TRBD2	TRBJ2-7	TGTGCCAGCAGCTTAGGGGGACTAGCGGGGGGTGTAGGAGAGCAGTACTTC	CASSLGGLAGGVGEQYF
TRBV4-1	.	.	TRBJ1-1	TGCGCCAGCAGCCAAGATAGGACTGAAGCTTTCTTT	CASSQDRTEAFF
TRBV1	once	.	TRBJ2-1	TGCACCAGCAGCCAAGACGGACTGGACTCGCCTGAGCAGTTCTTC	CTSSQDGLDSPEQFF
TRBV5-1	.	.	TRBJ1-2	TGTGCCAGCAGCTTATGGGGAGGTTCTGGCTACACCTTC	CASSLWGGSGYTF
TRBV11-2	.	TRBD1	TRBJ1-4	TGTGCCAGCAGCTTACGCCCGGGACAGGGTTCCTTTAATGAAAAACTGTTTTTT	CASSLRPGQGSFNEKLFF
TRBV19	.	.	TRBJ1-3	TGTGCCAGTATGGGGGTTGGAAACACCATATATTTT	CASMGVGNTIYF
TRBV2	.	.	TRBJ1-2	TGTGCCAGCAGTTTTTCTCAGTCCTATGGCTACACCTTC	CASSFSQSYGYTF
TRBV6-5	.	.	TRBJ1-1	TGTGCCAGCTGGCAGTCCACTGAAGCTTTCTTT	CASWQSTEAFF
TRBV5-1	few	.	TRBJ2-3	TGCGCCAGCAGCTTAGGCTGGGGGACAGATACGCAGTATTTT	CASSLGWGTDTQYF
TRBV19	.	.	TRBJ1-1	TGTGCCAGTAGTAGTCAGAAAAACACTGAAGCTTTCTTT	CASSSQKNTEAFF
TRBV10-3	.	.	TRBJ1-5	TGTGCCATCAGTGAGGTGGGTAATCAGCCCCAGCATTTT	CAISEVGNQPQHF
TRBV14	few	.	TRBJ1-2	TGTGCCAGCAGCCGGTCCCGGGGAGGGATTGGCTACACCTTC	CASSRSRGGIGYTF
TRBV5-1	.	.	TRBJ1-2	TGCGCCAGCAGCTTGGTCGGGCAGAACTATGGCTACACCTTC	CASSLVGQNYGYTF
TRBV7-8	.	TRBD2	TRBJ2-3	TGTGCCAGCAGCTTAGCTCTGACTAGCGGGAGGCACACAGATACGCAGTATTTT	CASSLALTSGRHTDTQYF
TRBV29-1	.	.	TRBJ2-1	TGCAGCGTTTTTTGGCTAAGCCAGAATGAGCAGTTCTTC	CSVFWLSQNEQFF
TRBV19	.	TRBD1	TRBJ2-3	TGTGCCAGTAGTCCCGGGACAGGGGTTCGCACAGATACGCAGTATTTT	CASSPGTGVRTDTQYF
TRBV6-6	.	.	TRBJ2-5	TGTGCCAGCAGTTACTCCGGGTCCGGGTACCAAGAGACCCAGTACTTC	CASSYSGSGYQETQYF
TRBV5-6	once	.	TRBJ1-5	TGTGCCAGCAGCTTGGGCTCGAGGCCCCAGCATTTT	CASSLGSRPQHF
TRBV28	.	TRBD1	TRBJ2-7	TGTGCCAGCAACATTCAGGACAGGGCAGGCTCCTACGAGCAGTACTTC	CASNIQDRAGSYEQYF
TRBV18	.	.	TRBJ1-1	TGTGCCAGCTCTTCGGGGGGGAACACTGAAGCTTTCTTT	CASSSGGNTEAFF